The 14 T cell receptor beta chains below come from one sample, sequenced in a study of OX40 agonist ivuxolimab in advanced cancers. Clones were sequenced by immunoSEQ multiplex PCR, and TCRdb holds only the in-frame ones, with some missing. The table has tens of thousands of clones, about 82% seen once. The sequencing here drew on CD4+ or CD8+ T cells sorted from blood, taken in a trial of the OX40 agonist ivuxolimab. The receptors derive from an adult with an advanced solid tumor such as melanoma, head and neck, liver or kidney cancer.

The chain employs TRBV6-1 and TRBJ2-7; 8 bases are shared with TRBD2. This CDR3 has 13 residues. The V gene end was trimmed by 6 bases and the J gene end by 2 bases; junction bases not matched to a gene: 3. The germline V gene has CDR1 MNHNS and CDR2 SASEGT. The DNA of the CDR3 is TGTGCCAGCAGCGGGGGGGGGACCTACGAGCAGTACTTC. Its protein is CASSGGGTYEQYF.

As for this clone: Possible read error: a much larger clone is one base away. The same CDR3 arises from other DNA sequences in this sample as well. The CDR3 loop is CASSSENTEAFF. In nucleotides, the CDR3 is TGCGCCAGCAGCTCCGAGAACACTGAAGCTTTCTTT. The chain employs TRBV7-9 and TRBJ1-1; D ambiguous. The length of the CDR3 is 12 residues. The germline V gene encodes CDR1 SEHNR and CDR2 FQNEAQ (reference sequence).

The CDR3 DNA reads as TGCGCCAGCAGTGAGTACCGGATGAACACTGAAGCTTTCTTT. Its protein is CASSEYRMNTEAFF. V gene TRBV10-1 combines with J gene TRBJ1-1, with D unclear. V lost 1 base and J 0 bases, leaving 6 bases between the germline ends. Germline V gene lookup returns CDR1 WNHNN and CDR2 SYGVQD (reference sequence). CDR3 length equals 14 residues.

This clone was seen only once. The rearrangement links TRBV27 to TRBJ2-7, with a possible D match to TRBD1 (6 bases). CDR1 and CDR2 (germline): MNHEY, SMNVEV (reference sequence). This CDR3 is built from 14 residues. V shed 0 bases and J shed 8 bases, with 14 bases lying between them. Written as DNA, the CDR3 is TGTGCCAGCAGTTTATCGCGGGCAGGGGCTCAGCAGTACTTC. Protein sequence: CASSLSRAGAQQYF.

This sequence joins TRBV7-9 and TRBJ2-3; the D gene is possibly TRBD2 (6 bases). Germline V gives CDR1 SEHNR, CDR2 FQNEAQ (reference sequence). Trimming took off 2 bases at V and 8 bases at J, with 8 bases between the two ends. The CDR3 loop spans 12 amino acids. The CDR3 coding sequence is TGTGCCAGCAGCTTACAGGGAGGTACGCAGTATTTT. Residues: CASSLQGGTQYF.

This clone was counted between two and nine times. This rearrangement joins TRBV6-5 to TRBJ1-2, with D possibly TRBD1 on 6 matching bases. The CDR3 is made up of 14 amino acids. The V end was cut by 4 bases, the J end by 3 bases, with 12 bases between. Per the germline V gene, CDR1 is MNHEY and CDR2 is SVGAGI. CDR3 in amino acids: CASSSFAGDYGYTF. The CDR3 DNA follows: TGTGCCAGCAGTTCTTTCGCAGGGGACTATGGCTACACCTTC.

The chain couples TRBV11-2 to TRBJ1-3; a possible D gene is TRBD1 (6 bases). Germline V CDR1 and CDR2: SGHAT, FQNNGV. CDR3 length: 15 amino acids. V dropped 4 bases and J dropped 4 bases, with 14 bases sitting between them. The CDR3 coding sequence is TGTGCCAGCAGCTCGACAGGTCTGGGCGGAAACACCATATATTTT. Its protein product is CASSSTGLGGNTIYF.

The chain combines TRBV29-1 with TRBJ2-7; D gene uncertain. V was pared by 2 bases and J by 4 bases, with 12 bases between. Germline V lookup: CDR1 SQVTM, CDR2 ANQGSEA. This CDR3 spans 13 amino acids. The chain's CDR3 is CSVELGNTYEQYF. In DNA form, the CDR3 reads TGCAGCGTTGAATTGGGAAATACTTACGAGCAGTACTTC.

For the CDR3, the DNA is TGTGCCAGCAGTTTTACAGGGAACGGCTACACCTTC. It is translated as CASSFTGNGYTF. V gene TRBV28 combines with J gene TRBJ1-2; possible D gene TRBD1, 6 bases. The CDR3 covers 12 residues. V was cut by 3 bases and J by 8 bases, with 10 bases left in between. The germline V gene has CDR1 MDHEN and CDR2 SYDVKM.

This chain connects TRBV11-2 to TRBJ2-5; D may be TRBD1 or TRBD2 (5 bases each). TRBJ2-7 matches the DNA end more closely, so the J call is doubtful. Germline values: CDR1 SGHAT, CDR2 FQNNGV. This CDR3 spans 13 amino acids. Written as DNA, the CDR3 is TGTGCCAGCAGCTTAGGGGACGACTACGAGCAGTACTTC. Encoded protein: CASSLGDDYEQYF.

This chain uses TRBV27 with TRBJ2-5; 9 positions match TRBD2. Judging by the DNA end, TRBJ2-7 fits better; the J call may be wrong. Germline-derived CDR1 and CDR2 are MNHEY and SMNVEV (reference sequence). This CDR3 is built from 16 residues. CDR3 DNA: TGTGCCAGCAGTTTATTCGGCGGGGGGGTTTCCTACGAGCAGTACTTC. Residues: CASSLFGGGVSYEQYF.

This clone was detected only once. This chain links TRBV19 with TRBJ2-1; perhaps TRBD2 as D (6 bases). The germline V gene encodes CDR1 LNHDA and CDR2 SQIVND (reference sequence). CDR3 length: 13 amino acids. With 7 bases removed from V and 5 bases from J, the gap between germline ends came to 12 bases. CDR3 nucleotide sequence: TGTGCCAGTACGGTAGCGGCCAACAATGAGCAGTTCTTC. Protein: CASTVAANNEQFF.

This chain connects TRBV9 to TRBJ2-7, with 8 nucleotides matching TRBD2. Germline loops: CDR1 SGDLS, CDR2 YYNGEE. V lost 3 bases to trimming and J lost 2 bases; unmatched junction nucleotides: 7. The CDR3 loop spans 15 amino acids. Here the CDR3 reads CASSAGGGKAYEQYF. In DNA form, the CDR3 reads TGTGCCAGCAGCGCCGGGGGGGGCAAAGCCTACGAGCAGTACTTC.

The chain uses TRBV27 and TRBJ1-2; no clear D. The CDR3 consists of 16 residues. The V gene lost 5 bases and the J gene lost 4 bases, with 20 bases spanning the gap. Germline V gives CDR1 MNHEY, CDR2 SMNVEV (reference sequence). CDR3 bases: TGTGCCAGCAGTAACCGAACCGGAGTGCACCTCTATGGCTACACCTTC. It specifies CASSNRTGVHLYGYTF.